This is a list of T cell receptor beta chains from one sample in a study of cytomegalovirus exposure and HLA in healthy donors. Sequencing was performed with immunoSEQ multiplex PCR; in TCRdb, only in-frame clones are kept and a portion is missing. The data hold roughly 190,000 clones, with about three quarters observed a single time. The sample comprised PBMCs. The receptors come from a woman aged 25 to 39 in good health and CMV-seropositive. The CDR3 runs from the conserved cysteine through the conserved F or W. Each record gives: clone size, D gene, J gene, V gene, CDR3 protein, CDR3 DNA. D genes are given only for firm matches. Some rows mark clone size as missing; the rest say once, few, many or name a class of expanded clone.

>few|TRBD1|TRBJ2-3|TRBV9
CASSVGVRGRTDTQYF
TGTGCCAGCAGCGTAGGTGTCAGGGGGCGGACAGATACGCAGTATTTT
>NA|NA|TRBJ1-2|TRBV18
CASSPSGGAGNYGYTF
TGTGCCAGCTCACCTAGCGGGGGCGCAGGGAATTATGGCTACACCTTC
>once|NA|TRBJ1-3|TRBV27
CASSLSLGRPGNTIYF
TGTGCCAGCAGTTTATCGCTGGGGAGGCCAGGAAACACCATATATTTT
>few|TRBD1|TRBJ2-3|TRBV4-2
CASSRTGETTDTQYF
TGTGCCAGCAGCCGCACAGGGGAGACCACAGATACGCAGTATTTT
>NA|NA|TRBJ1-2|TRBV6-5
CASSYEGGSGNGYTF
TGTGCCAGCAGTTACGAAGGAGGGTCGGGAAATGGCTACACCTTC
>once|TRBD1|TRBJ2-3|TRBV9
CASSPRLGQGEADTQYF
TGTGCCAGCAGCCCCCGTCTGGGACAGGGTGAGGCAGATACGCAGTATTTT
>NA|NA|TRBJ2-7|TRBV20-1
CSAASAYEQYF
TGCAGTGCTGCTAGCGCCTACGAGCAGTACTTC
>NA|TRBD2|TRBJ2-5|TRBV7-2
CASSLGAGGLHQETQYF
TGTGCCAGCAGCTTAGGGGCGGGGGGGCTGCACCAAGAGACCCAGTACTTC
>NA|TRBD2|TRBJ2-2|TRBV9
CASSAAGGANTGELFF
TGTGCCAGCAGCGCCGCGGGGGGGGCGAACACCGGGGAGCTGTTTTTT
>NA|TRBD2|TRBJ2-3|TRBV28
CASSNLAASTDTQYF
TGTGCCAGCAGTAATCTAGCGGCTAGCACAGATACGCAGTATTTT
>NA|TRBD2|TRBJ2-3|TRBV5-1
CASSLSGLAGMRLVDTQYF
TGCGCCAGCAGCTTGTCGGGGCTAGCGGGAATGAGGTTGGTCGATACGCAGTATTTT
>NA|TRBD1|TRBJ2-7|TRBV28
CASHSPGQGAYEQYF
TGTGCCAGCCATAGCCCCGGACAGGGCGCCTACGAGCAGTACTTC
>once|TRBD1|TRBJ1-3|TRBV13
CASSLRDRVLAGNTIYF
TGTGCCAGCAGCTTACGGGACAGGGTCTTAGCTGGAAACACCATATATTTT
>NA|TRBD1|TRBJ1-2|TRBV27
CASSLSRGHGYTF
TGTGCCAGCAGTTTATCCAGGGGGCATGGCTACACCTTC
>few|TRBD2|TRBJ2-1|TRBV27
CASSTRLAGATYNEQFF
TGTGCCAGCAGTACCCGACTAGCGGGCGCTACCTACAATGAGCAGTTCTTC
>NA|NA|TRBJ2-7|TRBV5-1
CASSLEWGGQEQYF
TGCGCCAGCAGCCTTGAATGGGGGGGGCAAGAGCAGTACTTC
>few|TRBD2|TRBJ2-3|TRBV27
CASSFETSDTDTQYF
TGTGCCAGCAGTTTCGAGACTAGCGACACAGATACGCAGTATTTT
>NA|NA|TRBJ2-3|TRBV29-1
CSTFPAGIDTQYF
TGCAGCACCTTCCCCGCGGGGATAGATACGCAGTATTTT
>NA|TRBD1|TRBJ1-2|TRBV2
CASNSGQGDGYTF
TGTGCCAGCAATTCGGGACAGGGAGATGGCTACACCTTC
>NA|NA|TRBJ2-3|TRBV11-2
CASSHPLLGGRADTQYF
TGTGCCAGCAGCCATCCCTTGCTCGGGGGACGAGCAGATACGCAGTATTTT
>NA|TRBD1|TRBJ2-7|TRBV5-1
CASRAGGSSYEQYF
TGCGCCAGCAGAGCAGGGGGTAGCTCCTACGAGCAGTACTTC
>NA|NA|TRBJ2-1|TRBV29-1
CSVNKLRDFLNNEQFF
TGCAGCGTTAACAAACTCCGGGACTTCTTAAACAATGAGCAGTTCTTC
>few|TRBD1|TRBJ1-2|TRBV27
CASSLSGTGVNYGYTF
TGTGCCAGCAGTTTATCGGGGACAGGGGTTAACTATGGCTACACCTTC
>NA|NA|TRBJ2-3|TRBV29-1
CSGSRGGDTQYF
TGCAGCGGGTCAAGGGGGGGAGATACGCAGTATTTT
>NA|NA|TRBJ2-1|TRBV11-2
CASSALLGYNEQFF
TGTGCCAGCAGCGCGTTGCTAGGCTACAATGAGCAGTTCTTC
>NA|TRBD1|TRBJ1-5|TRBV7-8
CASSLYRGQPQHF
TGTGCCAGCAGCCTATACAGGGGACAGCCCCAGCATTTT
>NA|NA|TRBJ1-6|TRBV6-5
CASSYGQSSYNSPLHF
TGTGCCAGCAGTTACGGACAGTCGTCCTATAATTCACCCCTCCACTTT
>NA|TRBD1|TRBJ1-2|TRBV5-1
CASRGGTGDGYTF
TGCGCCAGCAGGGGGGGAACAGGGGATGGCTACACCTTC
>NA|NA|TRBJ1-2|TRBV30
CAWSGGTGGYTF
TGTGCCTGGAGTGGGGGCACAGGCGGCTACACCTTC
>NA|NA|TRBJ2-5|TRBV10-3
CAISESQTGQETQYF
TGTGCCATCAGTGAATCCCAGACAGGCCAAGAGACCCAGTACTTC
>NA|NA|TRBJ2-2|TRBV19
CASSIGGAYTGELFF
TGTGCCAGTAGTATAGGGGGCGCTTACACCGGGGAGCTGTTTTTT
>NA|TRBD1|TRBJ2-5|TRBV7-9
CASSLSGRGETQYF
TGTGCCAGCAGCTTATCCGGCAGGGGGGAGACCCAGTACTTC
>NA|NA|TRBJ2-3|TRBV27
CASSFGVALDTQYF
TGTGCCAGCAGTTTCGGAGTAGCGCTGGATACGCAGTATTTT
>NA|TRBD2|TRBJ2-1|TRBV11-2
CASSWGSGGDHNEQFF
TGTGCCAGCAGCTGGGGTAGCGGGGGGGACCACAATGAGCAGTTCTTC
>few|TRBD1|TRBJ2-1|TRBV7-3
CASSPSVSGQGANEQFF
TGTGCCAGCAGCCCGAGTGTATCGGGACAGGGTGCCAATGAGCAGTTCTTC
>NA|TRBD1|TRBJ2-3|TRBV5-4
CASSLITGGTDTQYF
TGTGCCAGCAGCTTGATTACAGGGGGCACAGATACGCAGTATTTT
>NA|NA|TRBJ2-7|TRBV27
CASGQRQAYEQYF
TGTGCCAGCGGACAAAGACAGGCCTACGAGCAGTACTTC
>NA|TRBD1|TRBJ2-3|TRBV2
CASRIQGAFMSDTQYF
TGTGCCAGCAGAATACAGGGGGCTTTTATGTCGGATACGCAGTATTTT
>NA|TRBD2|TRBJ2-5|TRBV5-4
CASSLLSGSSETQYF
TGTGCCAGCAGCTTGCTCAGCGGGAGTTCAGAGACCCAGTACTTC
>NA|NA|TRBJ2-2|TRBV6-1
CASRTNPEGTGELFF
TGTGCCAGCAGGACGAACCCGGAGGGGACCGGGGAGCTGTTTTTT
>once|NA|TRBJ2-3|TRBV7-9
CASSSQGTSTDTQYF
TGTGCCAGCAGCTCGCAGGGTACTAGCACAGATACGCAGTATTTT
>NA|NA|TRBJ2-3|TRBV2
CASSRTAGGDTQYF
TGTGCCAGCAGTAGGACAGCCGGAGGAGATACGCAGTATTTT
>NA|NA|TRBJ1-1|TRBV28
CATREWGGYTEAFF
TGTGCCACCAGGGAATGGGGGGGCTACACTGAAGCTTTCTTT
>NA|TRBD1|TRBJ2-2|TRBV12-5
CASAPDRGLFGELFF
TGTGCTAGTGCCCCGGACAGGGGGCTTTTCGGGGAGCTGTTTTTT
>NA|TRBD1|TRBJ2-5|TRBV19
CASTYGGTGLQETQYF
TGTGCCAGTACCTATGGTGGGACAGGTCTTCAAGAGACCCAGTACTTC
>NA|NA|TRBJ1-5|TRBV7-7
CASSLARGQPQHF
TGTGCTAGCAGCTTAGCCAGGGGTCAGCCCCAGCATTTT
>NA|NA|TRBJ2-3|TRBV4-2
CASSQGSGTDTQYF
TGTGCCAGCAGCCAAGGGTCGGGAACAGATACGCAGTATTTT
>NA|NA|TRBJ2-5|TRBV2
CASSVAEETQYF
TGTGCCAGCAGTGTGGCTGAAGAGACCCAGTACTTC
>few|TRBD1|TRBJ2-5|TRBV5-4
CASSYRDRETQYF
TGTGCCAGCAGCTACCGGGACAGGGAGACCCAGTACTTC
>NA|NA|TRBJ1-4|TRBV28
CASSFTSGVGLFF
TGTGCCAGCAGTTTTACCTCAGGGGTGGGTCTGTTTTTT
>NA|TRBD1|TRBJ1-6|TRBV5-6
CASSAPGTGGSSYNSPLHF
TGTGCCAGCAGCGCACCCGGGACAGGGGGCAGCTCCTATAATTCACCCCTCCACTTT
>NA|NA|TRBJ2-1|TRBV7-9
CASSLHLGGTYNEQFF
TGTGCCAGCAGCTTACACCTCGGGGGTACCTACAATGAGCAGTTCTTC
>NA|TRBD2|TRBJ2-5|TRBV4-3
CASSQEASGGYQETQYF
TGCGCCAGCAGCCAAGAGGCTAGCGGGGGATACCAAGAGACCCAGTACTTC
>NA|NA|TRBJ2-7|TRBV2
CASSEQVYEQYF
TGTGCCAGCAGTGAACAGGTATACGAGCAGTACTTC
>once|NA|TRBJ2-3|TRBV25-1
CASSQTRGYTDTQYF
TGTGCCAGCAGTCAAACGCGGGGCTACACAGATACGCAGTATTTT
>once|NA|TRBJ2-5|TRBV7-8
CASSSSTGFQETQYF
TGTGCCAGCAGCTCGAGCACAGGGTTTCAAGAGACCCAGTACTTC